The 9 T cell receptor beta chains reported below all come from one sample, sequenced in a study of blood T cell repertoires in COVID-19. Data came from immunoSEQ multiplex PCR; TCRdb stores just in-frame clones and leaves some out. The sample consists of some 180,000 clones, about 80% of them appearing once. The sample consisted of peripheral blood. These receptors were taken from a man aged 55 to 70 with acute or convalescent COVID-19.

This sequence joins TRBV9 and TRBJ1-1; no clear D gene. The CDR3 has 13 residues. Germline CDR1 SGDLS, CDR2 YYNGEE. V was trimmed by 0 bases and J by 3 bases, leaving 6 bases between them. The CDR3 DNA reads as TGTGCCAGCAGCGTAGTTCCGGACACTGAAGCTTTCTTT. As protein: CASSVVPDTEAFF.

J is TRBJ1-6 and V is TRBV28; TRBD1 aligns across 9 bases. The CDR3 spans 13 residues. CDR1 and CDR2 (germline): MDHEN, SYDVKM. V dropped 6 bases and J dropped 8; count of bases not matched to a gene: 2. CDR3 in amino acids: CASSRTGDSPLHF. DNA of the CDR3: TGTGCCAGCAGCCGGACAGGGGATTCACCCCTCCACTTT. Complete variable domain (other parts from reference TRBV28 and TRBJ1-6): DVKVTQSSRYLVKRTGEKVFLECVQDMDHENMFWYRQDPGLGLRLIYFSYDVKMKEKGDIPEGYSVSREKKERFSLILESASTNQTSMYLCASSRTGDSPLHFGNGTRLTVT.

The chain is built from TRBV6-2 or TRBV6-3 and TRBJ2-5; 8 nucleotides line up with TRBD2. CDR1 MNHEY and CDR2 SVGEGT come from the germline V gene. The CDR3 is 14 amino acids. With V trimmed by 4 bases and J by 3 bases, 4 bases remained unmatched. The CDR3 DNA reads TGTGCCAGCAGTTTCATAGCGGGGAAAGAGACCCAGTACTTC. This translates into CASSFIAGKETQYF.

This clone was recorded only once. Other DNA sequences in this specimen translate into the identical CDR3. The J gene is TRBJ2-1, the V gene TRBV15; D might be TRBD2 (5 bases). This CDR3 spans 16 amino acids. Germline CDR1 LNHNV, CDR2 YYDKDF (reference sequence). Trimming removed 0 bases at V and 0 bases at J, with 9 bases between. The CDR3 DNA follows: TGTGCCACCAGCAGAGATCGAGGGAGCTCCTACAATGAGCAGTTCTTC. It yields the protein CATSRDRGSSYNEQFF. The variable domain in full, with the rest retrieved from reference TRBV15 and TRBJ2-1, is DAMVIQNPRYQVTQFGKPVTLSCSQTLNHNVMYWYQQKSSQAPKLLFHYYDKDFNNEADTPDNFQSRRPNTSFCFLDIRSPGLGDTAMYLCATSRDRGSSYNEQFFGPGTRLTVL.

The J gene is TRBJ2-7, the V gene TRBV9; perhaps TRBD2 as D (6 bases). Trimming removed 4 bases at V and 5 bases at J, with 19 bases between. The germline V gene has CDR1 SGDLS and CDR2 YYNGEE. The CDR3 is made up of 15 amino acids. The CDR3 here is CASSPEAGLGHEQYF. Written as DNA, the CDR3 is TGTGCCAGCAGCCCAGAGGCGGGATTGGGTCACGAGCAGTACTTC.

This clone was observed a handful of times. The V call is TRBV4-3, the J call TRBJ2-7; TRBD2 matches 8 bases. Germline CDR1 is LGHNA and CDR2 is YSLEER. The length of the CDR3 is 14 residues. V was pared by 2 bases and J by 0 bases, with 0 bases of the junction left unmatched. The CDR3: CASSQRGGSYEQYF. CDR3 sequence (DNA): TGCGCCAGCAGCCAACGGGGGGGCTCCTACGAGCAGTACTTC.

The CDR3 sequence: CATSDSGVGYGYTF. CDR3 bases: TGTGCCACCAGTGATTCAGGGGTGGGCTATGGCTACACCTTC. The gene calls are TRBV24-1 and TRBJ1-2; D is possibly TRBD1 (6 bases). The CDR3 totals 14 residues. Per the germline V gene, CDR1 is KGHDR and CDR2 is SFDVKD. The ends were cut back, 2 bases at V and 4 bases at J, with 10 bases in the middle.

V is TRBV3-1 (or the pseudogene TRBV3-2) and J is TRBJ1-2; D is perhaps TRBD1 (6 bases). Looked up from germline, CDR1 is LGHDT and CDR2 is YNNKEL (reference sequence). Trimming took 6 bases from V and 10 from J, leaving 18 bases between them. The CDR3 contains 13 residues. CDR3 region: CASSRGTTIDYTF. Here the CDR3 DNA reads TGTGCCAGCAGTCGAGGGACAACCATAGACTACACCTTC.

The chain is built from TRBV9 and TRBJ1-2, with D perhaps matching TRBD1 (5 bases). This CDR3 is 16 amino acids long. Germline CDR1 SGDLS, CDR2 YYNGEE. V lost 3 bases, J lost 0 bases, and 15 bases lay in between. CDR3 in DNA: TGTGCCAGCAGCGCAAACACAGGATCAGCTAACTATGGCTACACCTTC. It is translated as CASSANTGSANYGYTF. The full variable domain, its missing parts supplied by reference TRBV9 and TRBJ1-2, is DSGVTQTPKHLITATGQRVTLRCSPRSGDLSVYWYQQSLDQGLQFLIQYYNGEERAKGNILERFSAQQFPDLHSELNLSSLELGDSALYFCASSANTGSANYGYTFGSGTRLTVV.